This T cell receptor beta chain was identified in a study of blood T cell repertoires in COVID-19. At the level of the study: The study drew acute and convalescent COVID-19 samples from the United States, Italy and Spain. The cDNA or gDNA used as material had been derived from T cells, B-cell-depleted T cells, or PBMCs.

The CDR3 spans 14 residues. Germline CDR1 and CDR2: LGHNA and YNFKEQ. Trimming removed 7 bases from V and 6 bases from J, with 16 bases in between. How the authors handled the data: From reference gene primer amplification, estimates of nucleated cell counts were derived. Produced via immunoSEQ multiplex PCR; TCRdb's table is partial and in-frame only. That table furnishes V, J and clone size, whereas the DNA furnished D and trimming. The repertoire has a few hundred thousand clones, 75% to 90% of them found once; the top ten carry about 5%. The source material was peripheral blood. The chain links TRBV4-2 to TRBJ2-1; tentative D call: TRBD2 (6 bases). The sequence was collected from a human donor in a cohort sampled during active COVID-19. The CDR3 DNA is TGTGCCAGCACGGCGGGGAGTAGGAGCAATGAGCAGTTCTTC. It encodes CASTAGSRSNEQFF.